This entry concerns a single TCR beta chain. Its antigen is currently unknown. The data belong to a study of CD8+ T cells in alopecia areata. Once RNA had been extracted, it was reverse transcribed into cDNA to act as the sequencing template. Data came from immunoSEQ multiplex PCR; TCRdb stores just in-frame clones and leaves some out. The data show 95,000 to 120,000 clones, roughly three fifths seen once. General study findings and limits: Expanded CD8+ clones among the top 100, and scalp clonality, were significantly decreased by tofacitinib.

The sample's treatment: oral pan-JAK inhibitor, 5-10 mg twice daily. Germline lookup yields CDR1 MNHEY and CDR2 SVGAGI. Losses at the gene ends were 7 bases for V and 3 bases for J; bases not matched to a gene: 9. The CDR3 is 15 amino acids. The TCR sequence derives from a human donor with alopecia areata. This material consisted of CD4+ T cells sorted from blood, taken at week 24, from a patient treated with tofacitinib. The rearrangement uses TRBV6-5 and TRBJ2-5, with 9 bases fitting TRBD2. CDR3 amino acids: CASNPSGGPKETQYF. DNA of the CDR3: TGTGCCAGCAACCCGAGCGGGGGGCCTAAAGAGACCCAGTACTTC.